Following are 27 T cell receptor beta chains from one sample sequenced in a study of T cells after posttransplantation cyclophosphamide. Produced via immunoSEQ multiplex PCR; TCRdb's table is partial and in-frame only. Of 11,000 to 15,000 clones in the sample, roughly four fifths were seen once. The sample comprised memory CD4+ T cells sorted from PBMCs. The origin of the receptors is a man between 45 and 60 years old.

This sequence joins TRBV7-3 and TRBJ2-1, with 10 bases that match TRBD2. The CDR3 consists of 15 residues. Trimming at V came to 5 bases and at J to 6 bases, leaving 7 bases not matched to a gene. CDR1 is SGHTA, CDR2 FQGTGA, per germline. CDR3 amino acids: CASSPSGGPGNEQFF. The CDR3 coding sequence is TGTGCCAGCAGCCCTAGCGGGGGCCCGGGCAATGAGCAGTTCTTC. The full variable domain, its missing parts supplied by reference TRBV7-3 and TRBJ2-1, is GAGVSQTPSNKVTEKGKYVELRCDPISGHTALYWYRQSLGQGPEFLIYFQGTGAADDSGLPNDRFFAVRPEGSVSTLKIQRTERGDSAVYLCASSPSGGPGNEQFFGPGTRLTVL.

The gene calls are TRBV6-5 and TRBJ2-1; D is perhaps TRBD2 (6 bases). V was pared by 0 bases and J by 9 bases, with 9 bases between. Per the germline V gene, CDR1 is MNHEY and CDR2 is SVGAGI. This CDR3 has 13 amino acids. DNA for the CDR3: TGTGCCAGCAGTTACTCGAAGGGAGGTGAGCAGTTCTTC. Translation gives CASSYSKGGEQFF.

The V gene is TRBV5-4, the J gene TRBJ1-2, with D possibly being TRBD1 (5 bases). The V end was cut by 4 bases, the J end by 6 bases, with 16 bases between. This CDR3 spans 14 amino acids. From germline, CDR1 is SGHNT and CDR2 YYREEE (reference sequence). The CDR3 region has the DNA TGTGCCAGCAGCCCTAAAGCGGGGGTAGATGGCTACACCTTC. Its translation: CASSPKAGVDGYTF.

Written as DNA, the CDR3 is TGCAGCGTTGAAGATCAAAGAAGGCGGGCAGATACGCAGTATTTT. Translating it yields CSVEDQRRRADTQYF. The V call is TRBV29-1, the J call TRBJ2-3; D is possibly TRBD2 (5 bases). CDR1 is SQVTM, CDR2 ANQGSEA, per germline. With 0 bases removed from V and 4 bases from J, the gap between germline ends came to 14 bases. This CDR3 region has 15 residues.

The chain uses TRBV7-2 and TRBJ2-3; 10 bases match TRBD1. Per the germline V gene, CDR1 is SGHTA and CDR2 is FQGNSA. This CDR3 region has 16 residues. J gave up 3 bases and V 5 bases, and 8 bases lay outside the gene matches. CDR3: CASSIERTGGTDTQYF. The CDR3 DNA reads as TGTGCCAGCAGCATCGAGCGGACAGGGGGGACAGATACGCAGTATTTT.

The chain's CDR3 is CASSQKYGETQYF. Written as DNA, the CDR3 is TGCGCCAGCAGCCAGAAGTACGGGGAGACCCAGTACTTC. This rearrangement joins TRBV4-1 to TRBJ2-5; no reliable D call. Trimming stripped 3 bases from V and 5 bases from J, with 10 bases between. Germline V gene lookup returns CDR1 MGHRA and CDR2 YSYEKL. The CDR3 has 13 amino acids.

The chain has TRBV10-3 and TRBJ2-3, with 10 bases identical to TRBD2. The CDR3 extends over 15 amino acids. Losses at the gene ends were 5 bases for V and 3 bases for J; bases not matched to a gene: 5. Germline V lookup: CDR1 ENHRY, CDR2 SYGVKD. The DNA for the CDR3 is TGTGCCATCAGTAGCCCTAGCGGGAGAACAGATACGCAGTATTTT. Translating gives CAISSPSGRTDTQYF.

This clone was seen only once. The genes are TRBV7-9 and TRBJ2-1; the D gene is possibly TRBD2 (9 bases). V was pared by 10 bases and J by 7 bases, with 17 bases between. Per the germline V gene, CDR1 is SEHNR and CDR2 is FQNEAQ (reference sequence). This CDR3 spans 13 amino acids. The CDR3 reads CATGGGRGNEQFF. DNA of the CDR3: TGTGCCACAGGGGGCGGGAGGGGGAATGAGCAGTTCTTC. The complete variable domain, with remaining parts taken from reference TRBV7-9 and TRBJ2-1, reads DTGVSQNPRHKITKRGQNVTFRCDPISEHNRLYWYRQTLGQGPEFLTYFQNEAQLEKSRLLSDRFSAERPKGSFSTLEIQRTEQGDSAMYLCATGGGRGNEQFFGPGTRLTVL.

The CDR3 spells CASSGRHLDSISGELFF. The DNA for the CDR3 is TGTGCCAGCAGCGGGCGACACCTGGATTCAATCTCCGGGGAGCTGTTTTTT. The chain combines TRBV7-9 with TRBJ2-2; unclear D gene. The ends were cut back, 5 bases at V and 6 bases at J, with 22 bases in the middle. Germline V CDR1 and CDR2: SEHNR, FQNEAQ (reference sequence). The CDR3 contains 17 residues.

V is TRBV30 and J is TRBJ2-7, with 7 positions matching TRBD2. Trimming at V came to 4 bases and at J to 2 bases, leaving 8 bases not matched to a gene. There are 14 residues in the CDR3. CDR1 and CDR2 (germline): GTSNPN, SVGIG (reference sequence). CDR3 amino acids: CAWKLEAGPYEQYF. CDR3 bases: TGTGCCTGGAAGCTGGAAGCGGGGCCCTACGAGCAGTACTTC.

In its sample, this clone was seen once. As DNA, the CDR3 is TGTGCCTGGAGTGTTAGAAGCACTGAAGCTTTCTTT. Encoded protein: CAWSVRSTEAFF. The V gene is TRBV30, the J gene TRBJ1-1; D uncertain. The CDR3 covers 12 residues. Germline V gene sequence: CDR1 GTSNPN, CDR2 SVGIG (reference sequence). V was pared by 0 bases and J by 4 bases, with 6 bases between. The variable domain in full, with the rest retrieved from reference TRBV30 and TRBJ1-1, is SQTIHQWPATLVQPVGSPLSLECTVEGTSNPNLYWYRQAAGRGLQLLFYSVGIGQISSEVPQNLSASRPQDRQFILSSKKLLLSDSGFYLCAWSVRSTEAFFGQGTRLTVV.

J is TRBJ2-5 and V is TRBV30; no reliable D call. Germline V gene data show CDR1 as GTSNPN and CDR2 as SVGIG (reference sequence). V dropped 4 bases and J dropped 5 bases, with 14 bases sitting between them. The CDR3 length is 13 residues. In DNA form, the CDR3 reads TGTGCCTGGAATAAGAGAGAACGGGAGACCCAGTACTTC. Protein sequence: CAWNKRERETQYF.

The rearrangement links TRBV6-5 to TRBJ2-3; 9 bases fit TRBD2. From germline, CDR1 is MNHEY and CDR2 SVGAGI. The CDR3 runs to 15 residues. The J segment lost 1 base and the V segment lost 2 bases, leaving 1 base of the junction unmatched. As DNA, the CDR3 is TGTGCCAGCAGTTACCGCGGGGGGGGCACAGATACGCAGTATTTT. The encoded protein is CASSYRGGGTDTQYF.

The chain recombines TRBV5-6 with TRBJ1-2, with 7 nucleotides matching TRBD1. Germline V gene lookup returns CDR1 SGHDT and CDR2 YYEEEE. V shed 4 bases, J shed 8 bases, and the junction held 11 bases outside the gene matches. The CDR3 spans 14 residues. CDR3 loop: CASSTRQGRGGYTF. The CDR3 DNA reads TGTGCCAGCAGCACAAGACAGGGACGGGGAGGCTACACCTTC.

This clone was counted once. The DNA of the CDR3 is TGTGCCAGCAGCCAAGGACTAGCGAATCAAGAGACCCAGTACTTC. It codes for CASSQGLANQETQYF. The chain couples TRBV4-2 to TRBJ2-5; 8 bases are shared with TRBD2. This CDR3 is 15 amino acids long. J was trimmed by 2 bases and V by 1 base; bases with no gene match: 3. Germline-derived CDR1 and CDR2 are LGHNA and YNFKEQ.

The table lists this clone with a few counts. This chain connects TRBV6-1 to TRBJ1-2; D call uncertain. The CDR3 runs 12 residues. Trimming cost V 4 bases and J 4 bases, with 7 bases left between them. From germline, CDR1 is MNHNS and CDR2 SASEGT. This CDR3 reads CASSVSGYGYTF. The CDR3 bases are TGTGCCAGCAGTGTGAGCGGCTATGGCTACACCTTC.

The chain couples TRBV7-6 to TRBJ2-2; D possibly corresponds to TRBD2 (6 bases). Germline lookup yields CDR1 SGHVS and CDR2 FNYEAQ. The CDR3 sequence is 15 residues long. The V end lost 5 bases, the J end lost 6 bases, and 16 bases lay between the germline ends. CDR3 loop: CASSPPVTSAGELFF. In DNA, the CDR3 is TGTGCCAGCAGCCCCCCGGTGACTAGTGCCGGGGAGCTGTTTTTT.

The chain couples TRBV30 to TRBJ2-1, with TRBD2 matching 7 bases. The CDR3 is made up of 15 amino acids. Germline CDR1 reads GTSNPN; CDR2 reads SVGIG (reference sequence). V lost 4 bases, J lost 6 bases, and 12 bases stayed unmatched. In nucleotides, the CDR3 is TGTGCCTGGATGCCCTCGGGCGGGAGAGGCAATGAGCAGTTCTTC. This translates into CAWMPSGGRGNEQFF.

V is TRBV19 and J is TRBJ1-5, with 9 bases identical to TRBD1. CDR1 is LNHDA and CDR2 is SQIVND in the germline V gene (reference sequence). V was pared by 3 bases and J by 3 bases, with 9 bases of the junction left unmatched. The CDR3 contains 17 residues. CDR3 loop: CASSILPGQGYNQPQHF. CDR3 nucleotides: TGTGCCAGTAGTATTTTACCGGGACAGGGCTACAATCAGCCCCAGCATTTT.

This chain links TRBV19 with TRBJ2-1, with TRBD2 identical over 7 bases. CDR3 size: 16 residues. Germline V gene lookup returns CDR1 LNHDA and CDR2 SQIVND (reference sequence). V was pared by 5 bases and J by 2 bases, with 9 bases of the junction left unmatched. The CDR3 loop reads CASSSFTGTTYNEQFF. The DNA of the CDR3 is TGTGCCAGTAGTTCCTTTACCGGGACTACCTACAATGAGCAGTTCTTC.

CDR3 loop: CASSLTELNEQYF. DNA for the CDR3: TGTGCCAGCAGCCTAACGGAGTTAAACGAGCAGTACTTC. This chain connects TRBV4-2 to TRBJ2-7; D unclear. Trimming stripped 4 bases from V and 5 bases from J, with 12 bases between. The germline V gene encodes CDR1 LGHNA and CDR2 YNFKEQ. The CDR3 extends over 13 amino acids.

The chain links TRBV6-6 to TRBJ1-1, with D hard to call. The V gene's germline CDR1 is MNHNY and CDR2 SVGAGI (reference sequence). The CDR3 loop spans 13 amino acids. The V end lost 8 bases, the J end lost 1 base, and 11 bases lay between the germline ends. CDR3: CASVNQENTEAFF. The CDR3 DNA reads as TGTGCCAGCGTCAATCAGGAGAACACTGAAGCTTTCTTT.

The rearrangement joins TRBV29-1 to TRBJ2-3; 12 bases map to TRBD2. Germline loops: CDR1 SQVTM, CDR2 ANQGSEA. The CDR3 has 12 amino acids. In DNA, the CDR3 is TGCACCCTGGGACTAGCGGGCTATACGCAGTATTTT. This encodes CTLGLAGYTQYF.

The chain links TRBV11-3 to TRBJ2-7; D unclear. Deletions cut 0 bases from V and 1 base from J, with 7 bases between. CDR3 length: 14 amino acids. Germline CDR1 reads SGHNT; CDR2 reads YENEEA. The CDR3 loop reads CASSLDHGSYEQYF. CDR3 in DNA: TGTGCCAGCAGCTTAGATCACGGGTCCTACGAGCAGTACTTC. Full variable domain (outside the CDR3, taken from reference TRBV11-3 and TRBJ2-7): EAGVVQSPRYKIIEKKQPVAFWCNPISGHNTLYWYLQNLGQGPELLIRYENEEAVDDSQLPKDRFSAERLKGVDSTLKIQPAELGDSAVYLCASSLDHGSYEQYFGPGTRLTVT.

This sequence joins TRBV4-1 and TRBJ2-1, with TRBD1 as a possible D gene (5 bases). Germline-derived CDR1 and CDR2 are MGHRA and YSYEKL. V lost 4 bases and J lost 2, with 12 bases in between. This CDR3 is built from 15 residues. CDR3 region: CASSRRWGAYNEQFF. The DNA of the CDR3 is TGCGCCAGCAGCCGACGGTGGGGCGCCTACAATGAGCAGTTCTTC.

This rearrangement joins TRBV29-1 to TRBJ1-4; perhaps TRBD1 as D (5 bases). Germline V CDR1 and CDR2: SQVTM, ANQGSEA. V lost 6 bases and J 8 bases, leaving 16 bases between the germline ends. CDR3 length: 13 amino acids. The CDR3 is CSVAGGTSEKLFF. The CDR3 DNA reads as TGCAGCGTCGCCGGGGGGACGTCCGAAAAACTGTTTTTT.

This chain uses TRBV5-4 with TRBJ2-5; 8 bases fit TRBD1. J lost 1 base, V lost 3 bases, and 8 bases had no gene match. Germline V gives CDR1 SGHNT, CDR2 YYREEE (reference sequence). The CDR3 spans 16 residues. The CDR3 DNA reads TGTGCCAGCAGCTACGACAGGGGCTGGGGCCAAGAGACCCAGTACTTC. It codes for CASSYDRGWGQETQYF.